What follows are 3 T cell receptor beta chains derived from one specimen sequenced in a study of T cell responses to AZD1222 COVID-19 vaccine (dated by TCRdb to the early 2020s). The time point label for this specimen denotes: about 28 days (+/-7) after the second vaccine dose. The method behind the library was the immunoSEQ multiplex PCR assay. TCRdb mirrors the immuneACCESS table, restricted to in-frame sequences. Some clones are absent from its copies; in checked studies, under half trace to an unresolved V gene, and the reason for the others is unknown. The sample records under 150,000 clones, approximately 88% of which are singletons. The ten largest make up approximately 6.9% of the sample. The sequencing used peripheral blood, collected 28 days after the second AZD1222 dose. These receptors all stem from an adult who received the AZD1222 COVID-19 vaccine.

V is TRBV7-2 and J is TRBJ1-4; D not certain. CDR3 length: 13 amino acids. Trimming left V 4 bases short and J 4 bases short, with 7 bases between. Per the germline V gene, CDR1 is SGHTA and CDR2 is FQGNSA. The CDR3 DNA sequence: TGTGCCAGCAGCTCCACCGGTAATGAAAAACTGTTTTTT. Protein: CASSSTGNEKLFF.

The V gene is TRBV7-9, the J gene TRBJ2-5; 9 nucleotides match TRBD2. Per the germline V gene, CDR1 is SEHNR and CDR2 is FQNEAQ (reference sequence). The CDR3 runs 14 residues. V was pared by 6 bases and J by 5 bases, with 7 bases of the junction left unmatched. CDR3 sequence reads: CASRRTSVGETQYF. In nucleotides, the CDR3 is TGTGCCAGCAGGAGGACTAGCGTGGGGGAGACCCAGTACTTC.

The chain recombines TRBV6-2 or TRBV6-3 with TRBJ2-5; D is possibly TRBD2 (7 bases). Germline assignment: CDR1 MNHEY and CDR2 SVGEGT. This CDR3 is built from 16 residues. With 6 bases removed from V and 5 bases from J, the gap between germline ends came to 22 bases. In DNA form, the CDR3 reads TGTGCCAGCAGCCCACGGTTGGGGGGGCCGCGGGAGACCCAGTACTTC. It encodes CASSPRLGGPRETQYF.